This entry lists 19 T cell receptor beta chains sequenced from one sample in a study of T-cell memory formation after mild COVID-19. TCRdb analysed the 5' RACE reads with MiXCR anew, one entry per CDR3 protein. Of 220,000 or so distinct CDR3 sequences in the sample, just over 9.5% were seen once. Input material: PBMCs or a T cell subset sorted from them (not recorded which). These receptors all stem from a man younger than 35 who had mild COVID-19 (a few samples of this study predate the infection). Cell type and time point are not known.

The V and J genes are TRBV6-6 and TRBJ2-7; D remains unclear. CDR3 length: 12 amino acids. Trimming cost V 6 bases and J 6 bases, with 12 bases left between them. Germline assignment: CDR1 MNHNY and CDR2 SVGAGI (reference sequence). The DNA of the CDR3 is TGTGCCAGCAGCCTCGTATGGGGCGAGCAGTACGTC. Translation gives CASSLVWGEQYV.

This rearrangement joins TRBV5-1 to TRBJ1-2; D gene unclear. Germline-derived CDR1 and CDR2 are SGHRS and YFSETQ. The V and J ends lost 0 bases and 3 bases respectively, with 6 bases between them. This CDR3 is built from 13 residues. The CDR3 reads CASSLEGYYGYTF. CDR3 in DNA: TGCGCCAGCAGCTTGGAAGGGTACTATGGCTACACCTTC.

The sample holds many counts of this clonotype. V gene TRBV6-2 or TRBV6-3 combines with J gene TRBJ1-2; unclear D gene. The CDR3 spans 16 residues. The V end lost 2 bases, the J end lost 2 bases, and 15 bases lay between the germline ends. Germline CDR1 reads MNHEY; CDR2 reads SVGEGT. The CDR3 DNA reads as TGTGCCAGCAGTTACATGTTGCCGAGATTCAACTATGGCTACACCTTC. As protein: CASSYMLPRFNYGYTF.

This clonotype turned up a few times. This chain links TRBV6-2 or TRBV6-3 with TRBJ1-5; 7 bases map to TRBD1. CDR1 and CDR2 from the germline V gene are MNHEY and SVGEGT. The trim removed 6 bases at V and 6 bases at J, leaving 14 bases unmatched. The CDR3 consists of 16 residues. Written as DNA, the CDR3 is TGTGCCAGCAGCCGTGACAGGGAGCCTCTCAGTCAGCCCCAGCATTTT. Amino acid sequence: CASSRDREPLSQPQHF.

In its sample, this clonotype was seen a few times. The genes are TRBV7-9 and TRBJ2-7; a weak D match, TRBD1 (6 bases). This CDR3 region has 13 residues. CDR1 SEHNR and CDR2 FQNEAQ come from the germline V gene (reference sequence). V lost 6 bases and J lost 4, with 13 bases in between. The CDR3 nucleotides are TGTGCCAGCAGTCGAACAGGGAGATACGAGCAGTACGTC. Amino acid sequence: CASSRTGRYEQYV.

V usage is TRBV30 and J usage is TRBJ2-7, with 8 bases fitting TRBD1. Looked up from germline, CDR1 is GTSNPN and CDR2 is SVGIG (reference sequence). V gave up 1 base and J gave up 6 bases; unmatched junction bases: 14. CDR3 length: 16 residues. The CDR3 loop is CAWSDPSGQGAGEQYF. CDR3 DNA: TGTGCCTGGAGTGACCCCTCGGGGCAGGGGGCGGGCGAGCAGTACTTC.

The table lists this clonotype with a few counts. The chain combines TRBV20-1 with TRBJ2-3; 8 bases are a match to TRBD2. V lost 0 bases, J lost 1 base, and 6 bases stayed unmatched. Per the germline V gene, CDR1 is DFQATT and CDR2 is SNEGSKA (reference sequence). The CDR3 covers 16 residues. DNA of the CDR3: TGCAGTGCTAGAGATCGGAGAGCGGGGGGCACAGATACGCAGTATTTT. Its protein product is CSARDRRAGGTDTQYF.

V and J are TRBV11-1 and TRBJ2-7, with a tentative D call TRBD1 (6 bases). The CDR3 is 14 amino acids. Between the trimmed V and J ends, which lost 3 bases and 4 bases, there was a span of 13 bases. CDR1 is SGHAT, CDR2 FQDESV, per germline (reference sequence). The CDR3 protein is CASSLNRDTYEQYV. The CDR3 coding sequence is TGTGCCAGCAGCTTGAACCGGGACACTTACGAGCAGTACGTC.

The chain joins TRBV14 to TRBJ2-1, with 9 bases aligning to TRBD2. J was trimmed by 6 bases and V by 4 bases; bases with no gene match: 10. Germline V gives CDR1 SGHDN, CDR2 FVKESK. CDR3 length: 16 residues. In DNA, the CDR3 is TGTGCCAGCAGCCGCGGAGGGGCGGGGGGGCCCAATGAGCAGTTCTTC. This codes for CASSRGGAGGPNEQFF.

This clonotype occurred many times. The chain's CDR3 is CASRAGYSNYGYTF. The DNA of the CDR3 is TGCGCCAGCAGGGCGGGGTATTCTAACTATGGCTACACCTTC. The chain carries TRBV4-1 and TRBJ1-2; no reliable D call. This CDR3 spans 14 amino acids. Trimming shortened V by 6 bases and J by 0 bases, and 11 bases separated the two germline ends. Germline V gene data show CDR1 as MGHRA and CDR2 as YSYEKL.

This clonotype was counted at least ten times. This chain connects TRBV10-3 to TRBJ2-3, with D tentatively TRBD1 (5 bases). The V end was cut by 3 bases, the J end by 11 bases, with 15 bases between. The germline gives CDR1 ENHRY, CDR2 SYGVKD. CDR3 size: 13 residues. Here the CDR3 reads CAISDGGAPGQYF. In nucleotides, the CDR3 is TGTGCCATCAGTGACGGTGGGGCTCCCGGGCAGTATTTT.

The chain joins TRBV6-5 to TRBJ2-3; D is unclear. V gave up 0 bases and J gave up 6 bases, with 10 bases separating them. The CDR3 is 14 amino acids. Germline lookup yields CDR1 MNHEY and CDR2 SVGAGI. The CDR3 loop reads CASSYSWASDTQYF. CDR3 coding DNA: TGTGCCAGCAGTTACTCCTGGGCCTCCGATACGCAGTATTTT.

The V call is TRBV7-6, the J call TRBJ1-1, with TRBD1 matching 9 bases. The CDR3 runs 16 residues. CDR1 is SGHVS and CDR2 is FNYEAQ in the germline V gene. V lost 5 bases to trimming and J lost 6 bases; unmatched junction nucleotides: 13. DNA of the CDR3: TGTGCCAGCAGCCTTGGGACAGGGAACCCAATGGCTGAAGCTTTCTTT. It encodes CASSLGTGNPMAEAFF.

This clonotype came up a few times. The DNA for the CDR3 is TGTGCCAGCAGCTCATATAGAGGGAGCTCCTACAATGAGCAGTTCTTC. As protein: CASSSYRGSSYNEQFF. This chain links TRBV11-2 with TRBJ2-1, with a tentative D call TRBD2 (5 bases). With 4 bases removed from V and 0 bases from J, the gap between germline ends came to 13 bases. Looked up from germline, CDR1 is SGHAT and CDR2 is FQNNGV. The CDR3 loop spans 16 amino acids.

This clonotype has more than one count but fewer than ten. The genes are TRBV5-5 and TRBJ2-7; D possibly corresponds to TRBD1 (8 bases). This CDR3 is built from 14 residues. The germline V and J ends were trimmed by 3 bases and 5 bases, with 15 bases remaining between them. CDR1 is SGHKS and CDR2 is YYEKEE in the germline V gene (reference sequence). The DNA of the CDR3 is TGTGCCAGCAGCTCCAGGACAGGGAGGGACGAGCAGTACGTC. Translation: CASSSRTGRDEQYV.

The chain is built from TRBV5-1 and TRBJ2-3, with D perhaps TRBD2 (6 bases). V shed 3 bases and J shed 5 bases, with 10 bases lying between them. Germline assignment: CDR1 SGHRS and CDR2 YFSETQ. The CDR3 consists of 13 residues. The CDR3 bases are TGCGCCAGCAGCTGGGGGACTGGAGATACGCAGTATTTT. Protein product: CASSWGTGDTQYF.

This CDR3 is CASSIHREEDQPQHF. Written as DNA, the CDR3 is TGTGCCAGCAGTATCCACAGGGAAGAGGATCAGCCCCAGCATTTT. This chain uses TRBV27 with TRBJ1-5; a weak D match, TRBD1 (6 bases). CDR3 length: 15 amino acids. Trimming pared 5 bases from V and 5 bases from J, leaving 16 bases between. Germline values: CDR1 MNHEY, CDR2 SMNVEV (reference sequence).

The chain recombines TRBV30 with TRBJ2-3; 11 positions agree with TRBD2. Germline CDR1 GTSNPN, CDR2 SVGIG (reference sequence). The CDR3 consists of 14 residues. After removal of 0 bases from V and 8 bases from J, the junction contained 4 bases not matched to a gene. This CDR3 is CAWSVSGGAGTQYF. The CDR3 DNA reads TGTGCCTGGAGTGTTAGCGGGGGGGCCGGTACGCAGTATTTT.

The CDR3, as DNA: TGTGCCAGCAGTTCCTCCGCCTACACCTACGAGCAGTACTTC. Encoded protein: CASSSSAYTYEQYF. This sequence joins TRBV27 and TRBJ2-7; no clear D gene. CDR1 and CDR2 (germline): MNHEY, SMNVEV (reference sequence). V dropped 4 bases and J dropped 2 bases, with 12 bases sitting between them. The CDR3 runs 14 residues.